This T cell receptor (beta chain) is drawn from a study of cytomegalovirus exposure and HLA in healthy donors. Per the germline V gene, CDR1 is LNHDA and CDR2 is SQIVND (reference sequence). The ends were cut back, 5 bases at V and 0 bases at J, with 13 bases in the middle. There are 16 residues in the CDR3. 13 Jbeta primers and 60 Vbeta primers were used for the PCR. The table came from immunoSEQ multiplex PCR; TCRdb's copy has only in-frame clones and leaves some out. The sample shows about 190,000 clones, 65% to 85% of them seen only once. A note on this clone: The target antigen is unknown.

Regarding the study as a whole: The authors judged a highly shared variant cluster likely a sequencing artifact. Confirmation was obtained in vitro that a few CMV-associated chains are specific for CMV antigens.

The source is a woman aged 18-29 years in good health and CMV-seronegative. Sequenced input: PBMCs. V and J are TRBV19 and TRBJ1-4, with D possibly matching TRBD1 (5 bases). The CDR3 is CASSFTPGPTNEKLFF. For the CDR3, the DNA is TGTGCCAGTAGTTTCACCCCAGGGCCAACTAATGAAAAACTGTTTTTT.